These 18 T cell receptor beta chains share one sample of origin, sequenced in a study of vaccination and CD4 T cells after COVID-19. TCRdb reprocessed the PCR reads with MiXCR, giving one entry per CDR3 protein. Of 35,000 to 45,000 distinct CDR3 sequences listed, around 33% were seen once; the top ten hold roughly 6.2%. Time point in this sample: late sampling 161 to 241 days after vaccination in three convalescent patients. Source: CD4+ T cells from blood, taken about 7 months after SARS-CoV-2 vaccination. Source of these receptors: a human donor who had recovered from COVID-19.

This clonotype occurred a few times. J is TRBJ2-1 and V is TRBV27; 8 bases line up with TRBD2. The CDR3 length is 15 residues. J was trimmed by 0 bases and V by 2 bases; bases with no gene match: 0. CDR1 is MNHEY, CDR2 SMNVEV, per germline (reference sequence). The CDR3 region has the DNA TGTGCCAGCAGTTTAGGGACTAGCTCCTACAATGAGCAGTTCTTC. As protein: CASSLGTSSYNEQFF.

The chain carries TRBV19 and TRBJ1-5, with 8 nucleotides matching TRBD1. The V and J ends lost 7 bases and 5 bases, in that order; junction bases with no gene match: 4. Germline CDR1 reads LNHDA; CDR2 reads SQIVND (reference sequence). The CDR3 has 13 amino acids. DNA for the CDR3: TGTGCCAGTAACAGGGGACAGGATCAGCCCCAGCATTTT. It codes for CASNRGQDQPQHF. The whole variable domain, filled in from reference TRBV19 and TRBJ1-5, reads DGGITQSPKYLFRKEGQNVTLSCEQNLNHDAMYWYRQDPGQGLRLIYYSQIVNDFQKGDIAEGYSVSREKKESFPLTVTSAQKNPTAFYLCASNRGQDQPQHFGDGTRLSIL.

This clonotype was recorded a few times. The V call is TRBV7-8, the J call TRBJ2-1; TRBD2 aligns across 11 bases. Trimming removed 5 bases from V and 4 bases from J; junction bases left unmatched: 13. Germline V lookup: CDR1 SGHVS, CDR2 FQNEAQ. CDR3 length: 18 residues. The DNA of the CDR3 is TGTGCCAGCAGCCCCTCTATTGGACTAGCGGGCCCTTACAATGAGCAGTTCTTC. It specifies CASSPSIGLAGPYNEQFF.

The V call is TRBV10-1, the J call TRBJ2-5; no clear D gene. CDR1 and CDR2 (germline): WNHNN, SYGVQD (reference sequence). This CDR3 region has 16 residues. V was shortened by 7 bases and J by 5 bases, with 23 bases between the two germline ends. CDR3 in amino acids: CASMVGNWPDEETQYF. The DNA of the CDR3 is TGCGCCAGCATGGTCGGTAATTGGCCGGATGAGGAGACCCAGTACTTC.

This clonotype was counted a few times. CDR3 DNA sequence: TGCAGTGCTTTGGGAAGGGCTAGCGGATCCTACAATGAGCAGTTCTTC. It is translated as CSALGRASGSYNEQFF. This chain connects TRBV20-1 to TRBJ2-1; 7 bases match TRBD2. The CDR3 has 16 residues. Germline lookup yields CDR1 DFQATT and CDR2 SNEGSKA (reference sequence). With 5 bases clipped from V and 1 base from J, the junction kept 11 bases outside the gene matches.

This chain uses TRBV6-1 with TRBJ2-3; maybe TRBD2 (5 bases). The ends were cut back, 2 bases at V and 7 bases at J, with 7 bases in the middle. The CDR3 is 12 amino acids. Germline-derived CDR1 and CDR2 are MNHNS and SASEGT. DNA of the CDR3: TGTGCCAGCAGTGAAACTAGTTATACGCAGTATTTT. It encodes CASSETSYTQYF.

This CDR3 reads CASSIGGGADNEQFF. The CDR3 coding sequence is TGTGCCAGTAGTATAGGGGGGGGCGCGGACAATGAGCAGTTCTTC. This chain uses TRBV19 with TRBJ2-1, with D tentatively TRBD2 (7 bases). Deletions cut 1 base from V and 5 bases from J, with 12 bases between. CDR1 and CDR2 (germline): LNHDA, SQIVND (reference sequence). CDR3 length equals 15 residues.

The chain uses TRBV28 and TRBJ1-2; possibly TRBD1 for D (5 bases). CDR3 length equals 15 residues. The germline V and J ends were trimmed by 2 bases and 4 bases, with 14 bases remaining between them. Germline values: CDR1 MDHEN, CDR2 SYDVKM. CDR3 loop: CASSLRERGLYGYTF. The CDR3 DNA sequence: TGTGCCAGCAGTTTAAGGGAGAGGGGCCTCTATGGCTACACCTTC.

This clonotype was found a few times. The chain employs TRBV20-1 and TRBJ2-6, with a tentative D call TRBD2 (5 bases). The CDR3 contains 14 residues. Looked up from germline, CDR1 is DFQATT and CDR2 is SNEGSKA (reference sequence). Trimming pared 3 bases from V and 2 bases from J, leaving 8 bases between. The CDR3 protein is CSASIGTGANVLTF. The CDR3 DNA reads TGCAGTGCTAGTATCGGGACTGGGGCCAACGTCCTGACTTTC.

V usage is TRBV11-3 and J usage is TRBJ2-3; no definite D call. Looked up from germline, CDR1 is SGHNT and CDR2 is YENEEA. The CDR3 has 12 residues. V was trimmed by 1 base and J by 4 bases, leaving 3 bases between them. CDR3 DNA sequence: TGTGCCAGCAGCTTAGTCCCAGATACGCAGTATTTT. Residues: CASSLVPDTQYF.

This chain links TRBV25-1 with TRBJ1-2; D not certain. Germline V lookup: CDR1 MGHDK, CDR2 SYGVNS. The CDR3 spans 12 residues. The ends were cut back, 3 bases at V and 9 bases at J, with 11 bases in the middle. The CDR3 nucleotides are TGTGCCAGCAGTGAGGAACTTGGAAGCTACACCTTC. This translates into CASSEELGSYTF.

Concerning this clonotype: The germline gene is not matched at one end of the junction; a read error may be the cause. V gene TRBV20-1 combines with J gene TRBJ1-2, with TRBD1 matching over 7 bases. The germline CDR1 and CDR2 sequences are DFQATT and SNEGSKA (reference sequence). The CDR3 totals 16 residues. CDR3 nucleotides: TGCAGTGCTAGGCGCACCGGACAGGCGAAAAACTATGGCCACACCTTC. Protein: CSARRTGQAKNYGHTF.

This sequence joins TRBV4-2 and TRBJ1-1, with D possibly TRBD1 on 5 matching bases. V was pared by 0 bases and J by 2 bases, with 13 bases between. The CDR3 totals 16 residues. Germline V gene sequence: CDR1 LGHNA, CDR2 YNFKEQ. The CDR3: CASSQDSRQGNTEAFF. CDR3 DNA sequence: TGTGCCAGCAGCCAAGATAGTAGGCAGGGAAACACTGAAGCTTTCTTT.

This clonotype was seen a few times. CDR3 nucleotides: TGTGCCAGCAGTTTGACCCCACACTACGAGCAGTACTTC. Translating it yields CASSLTPHYEQYF. The chain recombines TRBV27 with TRBJ2-7; no clear D gene. The germline gives CDR1 MNHEY, CDR2 SMNVEV (reference sequence). The CDR3 has 13 residues. V lost 3 bases to trimming and J lost 3 bases, with 9 bases between them.

This sequence joins TRBV28 and TRBJ1-2; D remains ambiguous. Germline values: CDR1 MDHEN, CDR2 SYDVKM. The CDR3 spans 12 residues. V was trimmed by 8 bases and J by 0 bases, leaving 7 bases between them. CDR3 loop: CASSEANYGYTF. DNA of the CDR3: TGTGCCAGCTCAGAAGCTAACTATGGCTACACCTTC.

The chain links TRBV7-8 to TRBJ2-1, with TRBD2 matching over 11 bases. Germline CDR1 and CDR2: SGHVS and FQNEAQ. Trimming removed 10 bases from V and 2 bases from J; junction bases left unmatched: 16. The CDR3 runs to 18 residues. CDR3 loop: CATRGGLADVPTYNEQFF. CDR3 DNA sequence: TGTGCCACCCGGGGGGGACTAGCGGACGTTCCAACCTACAATGAGCAGTTCTTC.

CDR3 sequence: CASSIQDNQPQHF. The CDR3 nucleotides read TGTGCCAGCAGCATACAGGATAATCAGCCCCAGCATTTT. The J gene is TRBJ1-5, the V gene TRBV28, with D possibly being TRBD1 (5 bases). V was trimmed by 6 bases and J by 4 bases, leaving 10 bases between them. CDR1 and CDR2 (germline): MDHEN, SYDVKM. CDR3 length equals 13 residues.

This clonotype was seen only a few times. This sequence joins TRBV10-3 and TRBJ1-2; D gene unclear. The V end lost 4 bases, the J end lost 0 bases, and 6 bases lay between the germline ends. Germline assignment: CDR1 ENHRY and CDR2 SYGVKD. This CDR3 has 13 amino acids. The CDR3 loop is CAISGQANYGYTF. The CDR3 nucleotides read TGTGCCATCAGTGGGCAGGCTAACTATGGCTACACCTTC.